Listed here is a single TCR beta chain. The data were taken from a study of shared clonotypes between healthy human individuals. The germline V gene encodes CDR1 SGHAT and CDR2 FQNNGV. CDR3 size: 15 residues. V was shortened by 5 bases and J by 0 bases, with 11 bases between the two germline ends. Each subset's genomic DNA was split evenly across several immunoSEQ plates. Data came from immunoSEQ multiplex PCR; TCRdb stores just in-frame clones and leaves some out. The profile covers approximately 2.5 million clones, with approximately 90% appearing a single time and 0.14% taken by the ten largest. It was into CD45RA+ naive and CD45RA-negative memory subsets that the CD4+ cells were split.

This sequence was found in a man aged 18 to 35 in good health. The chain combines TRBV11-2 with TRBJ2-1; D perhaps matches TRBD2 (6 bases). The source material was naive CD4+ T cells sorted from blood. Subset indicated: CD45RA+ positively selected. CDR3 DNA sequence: TGTGCCAGCAGCCTCGGGGGACGCTCCTACAATGAGCAGTTCTTC. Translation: CASSLGGRSYNEQFF.